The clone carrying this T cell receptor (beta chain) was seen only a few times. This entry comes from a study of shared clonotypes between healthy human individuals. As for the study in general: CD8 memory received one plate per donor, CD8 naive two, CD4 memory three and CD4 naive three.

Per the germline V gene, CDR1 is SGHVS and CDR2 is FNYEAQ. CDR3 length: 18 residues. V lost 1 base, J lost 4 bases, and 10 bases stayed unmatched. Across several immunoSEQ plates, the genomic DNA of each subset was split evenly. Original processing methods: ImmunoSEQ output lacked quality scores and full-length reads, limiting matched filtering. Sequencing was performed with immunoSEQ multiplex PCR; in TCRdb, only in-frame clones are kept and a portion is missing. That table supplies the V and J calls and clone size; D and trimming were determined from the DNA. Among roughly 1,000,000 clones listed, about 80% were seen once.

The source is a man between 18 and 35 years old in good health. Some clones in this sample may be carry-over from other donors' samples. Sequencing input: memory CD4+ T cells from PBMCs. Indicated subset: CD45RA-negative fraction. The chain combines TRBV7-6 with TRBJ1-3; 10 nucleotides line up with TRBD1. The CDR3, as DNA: TGTGCCAGCAGCTTAGTAGGTGGGGACAGGGGTCTCGGAAACACCATATATTTT. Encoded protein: CASSLVGGDRGLGNTIYF.